A selection of T cell receptor beta chains follows, all from one sample in a study of T cell responses to AZD1222 COVID-19 vaccine. Profiling relied on immunoSEQ multiplex PCR, and the TCRdb table lists in-frame clones only, not all of them. The sample consists of 120,000 to 150,000 clones, more than 85% of them appearing once. The material sequenced was peripheral blood, taken on day 0 of AZD1222 vaccination. Every receptor here comes from an adult in good health. Both conserved end residues are part of each CDR3. A D gene is named only where the DNA matches it firmly. Clone size is stated in some rows and not others, as once, few, many or a class when expanded.

clone size,V gene,J gene,D gene,CDR3 DNA,CDR3 protein
.,TRBV5-4,TRBJ2-2,.,TGTGCCAGCAGCGTGGTGAACACCGGGGAGCTGTTTTTT,CASSVVNTGELFF
.,TRBV19,TRBJ1-5,.,TGTGCCAGTAGTAACCAGGCTAGCAATCAGCCCCAGCATTTT,CASSNQASNQPQHF
.,TRBV5-1,TRBJ1-2,.,TGCGCCAGCAGCCATGAAACCCCTGTTCCAGGAAAAGATGGCTACACCTTC,CASSHETPVPGKDGYTF
.,TRBV11-2,TRBJ2-4,TRBD2,TGTGCCAGCAGCCAACGGGGGGACATTCAGTACTTC,CASSQRGDIQYF
.,TRBV3-1/TRBV3-2,TRBJ1-4,TRBD1,TGTGCCAGCAGCCGAGGGGGCTATGAAAAACTGTTTTTT,CASSRGGYEKLFF
.,TRBV27,TRBJ2-1,.,TGTGCCAGCAGATTGGGGGCCAGGTACAATGAGCAGTTCTTC,CASRLGARYNEQFF
.,TRBV18,TRBJ2-2,.,TGTGCCAGCTCAAGTTTGGATTTTCCTAACACCGGGGAGCTGTTTTTT,CASSSLDFPNTGELFF
once,TRBV12-5,TRBJ1-5,.,TGTGCTAGTGGTTTGGTCCTTCGGCCCCAGCATTTT,CASGLVLRPQHF
.,TRBV5-1,TRBJ1-5,.,TGCGCCAGCAGTATTGGTCCTTTGGGCAATCAGCCCCAGCATTTT,CASSIGPLGNQPQHF
.,TRBV19,TRBJ1-5,.,TGTGCCAGTAGCGGCGGGGGAAATCAGCCCCAGCATTTT,CASSGGGNQPQHF
.,TRBV28,TRBJ1-5,.,TGTGCCAGCCACGGGGGGGCATATAGCAATCAGCCCCAGCATTTT,CASHGGAYSNQPQHF
.,TRBV9,TRBJ1-4,.,TGTGCCAGCAGCGCCGTAGACAGCGATTATGAAAAACTGTTTTTT,CASSAVDSDYEKLFF
.,TRBV6-5,TRBJ1-4,.,TGTGCCAGCCGCCGGGGGGGAAGCGAAAAACTGTTTTTT,CASRRGGSEKLFF